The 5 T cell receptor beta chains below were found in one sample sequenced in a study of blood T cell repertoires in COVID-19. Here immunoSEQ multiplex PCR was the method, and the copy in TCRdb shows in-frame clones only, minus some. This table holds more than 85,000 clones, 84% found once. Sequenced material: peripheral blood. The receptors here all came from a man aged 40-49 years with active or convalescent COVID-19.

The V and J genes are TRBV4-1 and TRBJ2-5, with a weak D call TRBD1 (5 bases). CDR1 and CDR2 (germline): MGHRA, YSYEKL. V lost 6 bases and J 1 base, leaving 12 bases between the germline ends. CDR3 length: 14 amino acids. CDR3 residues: CASSQGRFQETQYF. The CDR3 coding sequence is TGCGCCAGCAGTCAGGGCCGGTTCCAAGAGACCCAGTACTTC.

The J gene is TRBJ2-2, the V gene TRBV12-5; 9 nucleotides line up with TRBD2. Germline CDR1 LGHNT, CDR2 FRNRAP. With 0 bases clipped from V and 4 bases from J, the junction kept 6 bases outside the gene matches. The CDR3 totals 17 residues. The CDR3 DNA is TGTGCTAGTGGTTTGGTACGTCCTAGCGGGACCACCGGGGAGCTGTTTTTT. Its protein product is CASGLVRPSGTTGELFF.

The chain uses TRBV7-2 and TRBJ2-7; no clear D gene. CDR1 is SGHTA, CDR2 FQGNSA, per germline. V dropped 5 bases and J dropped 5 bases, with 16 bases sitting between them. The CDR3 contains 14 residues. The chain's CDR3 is CASSPVLGSHEQYF. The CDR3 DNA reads TGTGCCAGCAGCCCAGTTTTGGGCAGCCACGAGCAGTACTTC.

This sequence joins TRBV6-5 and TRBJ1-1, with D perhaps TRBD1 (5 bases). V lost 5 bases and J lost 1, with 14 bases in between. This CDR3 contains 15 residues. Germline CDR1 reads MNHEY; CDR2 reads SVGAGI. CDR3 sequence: CASSLAQAGNTEAFF. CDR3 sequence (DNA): TGTGCCAGCAGTCTCGCACAGGCCGGGAACACTGAAGCTTTCTTT.

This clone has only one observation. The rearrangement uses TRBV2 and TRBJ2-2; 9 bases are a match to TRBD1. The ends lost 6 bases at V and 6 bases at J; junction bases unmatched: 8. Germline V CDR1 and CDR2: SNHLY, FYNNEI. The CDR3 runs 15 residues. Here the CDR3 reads CASSRQGEGPGELFF. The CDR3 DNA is TGTGCCAGCAGCAGACAGGGGGAAGGGCCCGGGGAGCTGTTTTTT.